This TCR beta chain was identified during a study of cytomegalovirus exposure and HLA in healthy donors (dated 2017 in TCRdb). General notes on the study: In an earlier analysis of under 750 of the donors, 276 Gb of sequence data and 100 million or so unique TCR beta sequences from about 179 million T cells were reported. Alongside the repertoire data, information on donor age, sex, ethnicity and CMV serostatus was compiled. On average, roughly 240,000 unique TCR beta nucleotide sequences were sequenced per donor among 350 to 400 genotyped donors of the cohort, with roughly 20% of those sequences being non-productive. All discovery cohort repertoires had been generated on a single sequencing platform. The later analysis used no new phenotypic data to find candidate immune exposures, relying instead on TCR beta sequences and their occurrence across donors. An earlier analysis of approximately 630 of the donors applied high-throughput TCR beta sequencing to assess whether each TCR beta V gene segment acted as functional or pseudogenic. Among the approximately 420 genotyped donors, 75% to 90% belonged to the genetic ancestry cluster associated with self-reported Caucasian donors. A later genetic analysis took genome-wide SNP genotypes for about three fifths of the 666 donors and used that subset as a discovery cohort. To study patterns of TCR occurrence, a later analysis re-analyzed previously published TCR beta repertoires from 550 to 800 donors and added high-resolution HLA genotyping. The number of typed donors differed by locus: about 620-640 for A, B, C, DRB1 and DQB1; 500 to 550 for DQA1; approximately 600 for DPA1; and 400 to 480 for DPB1. Along with the roughly 610-subject first cohort, a separate validation cohort of roughly 110 different subjects was used. High-throughput TCR immunosequencing, statistical association of individual TCRs with disease status, and machine learning were combined to predict cytomegalovirus infection status. The study aimed to test whether cataloging public T cell receptors could reveal signatures of past pathogen exposure. Using immunosequencing, the study profiled T cell repertoires from about 610 subjects and related those repertoires to cytomegalovirus serostatus. HLA typing covered class I and class II loci at four-digit resolution. About five DR-DQ haplotypes were treated as single units for association and clustering because of strong linkage in the cohort. An early release that covered fewer than 800 HLA-typed donors contained about 290 gigabases of sequencing data and 65 million to 100 million unique TCR sequences. Here is what the overall study found, with its caveats: According to a later analysis, most CMV-associated TCR beta chains appeared to be HLA-restricted, and the HLA associations seemed to be driven largely by CMV exposure. A further reported finding was that TCR beta sequences accurately predicted the HLA-A and HLA-B alleles for most subjects in the first cohort. The 87-base-pair reads could not distinguish some IMGT-functional V segments, including TRBV6-2 and TRBV6-3, so those segments were excluded. Because counts were too low, roughly 17 rarely observed V segments, including chromosome 9 orphons, were left out of the earlier analysis of 587 of the donors. Strong co-occurrence of HLA alleles, especially DR and DQ, made assigning TCR associations to individual alleles difficult. According to a later analysis, parvovirus B19, influenza, CMV and Epstein-Barr virus appeared linked to several top co-occurrence clusters. In this cohort, only TCR beta chains were sequenced, and detectable features were limited by the absence of alpha or paired-chain data. Correlated functional status among segregating V segments might reflect linkage disequilibrium, but an unknown experimental factor could not be ruled out. Because some donors lacked HLA typing at each locus, the association tests relied only on the typed subset. Most TCR sequences were observed very rarely across donors, whereas some public TCRs were present in many individuals. A cluster of highly shared sequence variants was judged likely to be a technical artifact of the sequencing pipeline. According to the authors, the approach could potentially be generalized to other disease states and immunological phenotypes. In a later analysis, HLA-associated TCR beta chains were found to be more clonally expanded and to have lower generation probabilities than equally common non-associated chains. Presence/absence analyses assumed roughly uniform sequencing depth across donors, an assumption that may not hold. Cytomegalovirus status was reported to be diagnosed by the classifier with high specificity and sensitivity in both the original and validation cohorts. An earlier analysis of around 540 of the donors showed that most TCR beta V segments appeared in productive rearrangements either about 87% or about 30% of the time, which broadly matched IMGT annotations. The study gave a list of 150 to 200 TCR beta chains associated with cytomegalovirus. For the cohort, immune exposure information was limited to CMV serostatus. In a later analysis, TCR association rates were found to vary across HLA loci, with the most associated TCRs seen for DRB1 alleles and the fewest for HLA-C alleles. An association between a missense DCLRE1C variant and V-gene and J-gene trimming of TCR beta chains was found in a later genetic analysis and replicated in an independent cohort. Specific HLA alleles were associated with 16,951 TCR beta sequences at a false discovery rate of 0.05 in a later analysis. In vitro tests confirmed that a few of the cytomegalovirus-associated TCR beta chains recognize cytomegalovirus antigens. A later genetic analysis reported fewer N-insertions in productive TCRs among donors in an Asian-associated ancestry cluster than the roughly 700-donor mean.

Comment on this clone: It has no known antigen specificity. Nothing much larger sits one base from this clone, and base qualities are not available.

Reading the germline V gene gives CDR1 SNHLY and CDR2 FYNNEI. V is reduced by 4 bases and J by 0 bases, leaving a spacing of 10 bases between them. Inclusive of the bounding cysteine and phenylalanine, the CDR3 is 15 residues long. The retained sequence is limited to the CDR3, 45 bases, with the frame set at the first base. The library came from the immunoSEQ multiplex PCR assay. For the multiplex PCR, a mixture combining 60 forward primers for TCR Vbeta segments and 13 reverse primers for TCR Jbeta segments was used. Amplification of the CDR3 region of rearranged TCR beta genes was performed with a multiplex PCR assay on genomic DNA. Amplified TCR beta libraries were sequenced as 87-base-pair reads on the Illumina HiSeq System. On the authors' methods: A later analysis counted about 76 million unique TCR beta chains across the 666 repertoires, and about 10 million of these chains were shared by at least two donors. A nearest-neighbor algorithm error-corrected the raw reads and collapsed the reads into unique sequences, merging closely related sequences to remove PCR and sequencing errors. To assign V, D and J gene segments, CDR3 sequences were aligned to IMGT reference sequences. For a sequence to be retained, a match of at least six nucleotides to both a V gene segment and a J gene segment was required. Rearrangements were classified as productive when the CDR3 lacked stop codons and remained in frame with V and J, and all other rearrangements were classified as non-productive. CDR3 was defined according to IMGT convention as the region running from the second conserved V-encoded cysteine to the conserved J-encoded phenylalanine. Sequences without an unambiguous match to a single V gene segment were excluded from the earlier analysis of a few hundred of the donors. In an earlier analysis of around 590 of the donors, a V segment was called functional when productive rearrangements were above 56.7%, and segregating when the standard deviation between donors exceeded 5%. A statistical classification framework was built for diagnosing cytomegalovirus status from the catalog of TCR beta chain sequences. In a later analysis, TCR nucleotide sequences were compared against IMGT/GENE-DB human TR gene sequences so that V and J genes could be assigned. In a later analysis, CDR3 sequences and most-parsimonious VDJ recombination scenarios were assigned using the TCRdist pipeline. In a later analysis, each TCR beta chain was defined by its CDR3 amino acid sequence together with its V-gene family, and reads lacking a unique V-gene family were excluded. As a way to deal with suspected cross-contamination and a sequencing artifact, a later analysis dropped nearly 600 nucleotide sequences that were highly shared and had low generation probability. In a later analysis, a clonal expansion index for each public chain was calculated from normalized within-repertoire ranks of inferred template counts. A later analysis computed generation probabilities with a VDJ recombination model fitted to out-of-frame rearrangements, and checked the results against IGoR. Hypergeometric tests were used in a later analysis to score TCR-TCR, TCR-HLA and TCR-CMV co-occurrence, with a repertoire-size bias correction applied to the TCR pairs. False discovery rates were estimated in a later analysis by permuting HLA or CMV assignments 20 times. In a later analysis, co-occurring TCRs were grouped using DBSCAN, with TCRdist sequence similarity added in when clustering inside HLA-allele-positive subsets. Co-occurrence clustering excluded repertoires with fewer than 30,000 or more than 120,000 public chains, plus five with anomalous nucleotide sharing. TCRdb took over this immuneACCESS table, retaining in-frame rearrangements with V and J assigned. Such tables are incomplete; in checked studies, under half of the missing clones stem from an unresolved V gene, and the remainder is unexplained. That table gives V, J and clone size, and the DNA gave D and trimming. Here the sample has around 160,000 clones; about 80% occur a single time. The ten biggest clones cover approximately 13% of the sample.

The cohort comprised some 700 healthy bone marrow donors. At the time of sampling, all cohort members were nominally healthy, though unrecorded immune exposures were likely present. The donor was CMV seropositive and belonged to the group of 250 to 300 seropositive cohort members. Each donor provided a peripheral blood sample, and peripheral blood mononuclear cells were used for TCR beta sequencing. The Qiagen DNeasy Blood Extraction Kit was used to extract genomic DNA from the blood cell samples. This receptor chain uses TRBV2 and TRBJ2-1; D gene: possibly TRBD2, on 6 matching bases. Specimen: PBMCs. The TCR sequence derives from a man aged 40-55 years in good health and CMV-seropositive. The CDR3 reads as follows: CASSGRGYSYNEQFF. The DNA sequence is TGTGCCAGCAGTGGGAGGGGCTACTCCTACAATGAGCAGTTCTTC. Reference TRBV2 and TRBJ2-1 genes cover what lies past the CDR3, so the full variable domain is EPEVTQTPSHQVTQMGQEVILRCVPISNHLYFYWYRQILGQKVEFLVSFYNNEISEKSEIFDDQFSVERPDGSNFTLKIRSTKLEDSAMYFCASSGRGYSYNEQFFGPGTRLTVL.